This is a list of T cell receptor beta chains from one sample in a study of cytotoxic CD8 clonotypes in ibrutinib-treated CLL. Sequencing was performed with immunoSEQ multiplex PCR; in TCRdb, only in-frame clones are kept and a portion is missing. The table includes approximately 320,000 clones, 67% detected once. The specimen comprised PBMCs, sampled after 36 months of ibrutinib treatment. The origin of the receptors is a human donor with chronic lymphocytic leukemia. The CDR3 runs from the conserved cysteine through the conserved F or W. Each record gives: V gene, J gene, D gene, clone size, CDR3 DNA, CDR3 protein. The D gene is left open where the match is weak. Only part of the rows carry a size: once, few, many, or a class if the clone is expanded.

TRBV6-6	TRBJ2-7	TRBD1	few	TGTGCCAGCAATGGACAGGGGGCGCTGTACGAGCAGTACTTC	CASNGQGALYEQYF
TRBV4-1	TRBJ2-7	.	.	TGCGCCAGCAGCCAAGTGGACGATAGGGACGAGCAGTACTTC	CASSQVDDRDEQYF
TRBV9	TRBJ2-7	TRBD1	.	TGTGCCAGCAGCGCCGGGACAGGGGTCTACGAGCAGTACTTC	CASSAGTGVYEQYF
TRBV5-1	TRBJ2-7	.	.	TGCGCCAGCAGCTTGACAGGGAGGGGATACGAGCAGTACTTC	CASSLTGRGYEQYF
TRBV5-6	TRBJ2-5	.	.	TGTGCCAGCAGCTCCTTACTATACAGGGACCAAGAGACCCAGTACTTC	CASSSLLYRDQETQYF
TRBV9	TRBJ2-1	.	.	TGTGCCAGCAGCGTAGGGGTGGTCCCGAGTAATGAGCAGTTCTTC	CASSVGVVPSNEQFF
TRBV5-1	TRBJ1-2	TRBD1	.	TGCGCCACCGGCACCGGGACAGGGAACTATGGCTACACCTTC	CATGTGTGNYGYTF
TRBV27	TRBJ1-5	.	.	TGTGCCAGCAGGGCCGGGACAAATCAGCCCCAGCATTTT	CASRAGTNQPQHF
TRBV15	TRBJ2-7	.	.	TGTGCCACCAGCTCTACGGGTCTCGGGCGCTACGAGCAGTACTTC	CATSSTGLGRYEQYF
TRBV29-1	TRBJ1-2	TRBD1	few	TGCAGCGTTTCGTCCTGGGACAGGCGATCCACCTTC	CSVSSWDRRSTF
TRBV7-9	TRBJ2-1	.	few	TGTGCCAGCAGCTTAGCCGGGACAAGAAATGAGCAGTTCTTC	CASSLAGTRNEQFF
TRBV23-1	TRBJ2-7	TRBD1	.	TGCGCCAGCCCAGGACAGGGGACGTCCTACGAGCAGTACTTC	CASPGQGTSYEQYF
TRBV25-1	TRBJ1-4	.	.	TGTGCCAGCACAGGCAGCGTAGGCATTGCAACTAATGAAAAACTGTTTTTT	CASTGSVGIATNEKLFF
TRBV10-3	TRBJ1-2	.	.	TGTGCCATCAGTGAAGAGCTCTCGCGCTATGGCTACACCTTC	CAISEELSRYGYTF
TRBV4-3	TRBJ2-1	.	.	TGCGCCAGCAGCCAAGAACCCTTGGGACAGGATAGCGGGGCCCCCTGGCATGAGCAGTTCTTC	CASSQEPLGQDSGAPWHEQFF
TRBV27	TRBJ2-2	.	.	TGTGCCAGCAGTGGTCACCACACCGGGGAGCTGTTTTTT	CASSGHHTGELFF
TRBV2	TRBJ2-1	TRBD1	.	TGTGCCAGCAGCCCCACCGGGACAGGGGGCGTTAGTCCGTTCTTC	CASSPTGTGGVSPFF
TRBV7-2	TRBJ2-3	TRBD2	once	TGTGCCAGCAGCCTGGGACTAGTTTCCACAGATACGCAGTATTTT	CASSLGLVSTDTQYF
TRBV4-1	TRBJ1-2	.	.	TGCGCCAGCAGCCAAGGCCCGCGGGGCTATGGCTACACCTTC	CASSQGPRGYGYTF
TRBV9	TRBJ2-2	.	.	TGTGCCAGCAGCGTACAAACAGGGCTCATCGGGGGCACCGGGGAGCTGTTTTTT	CASSVQTGLIGGTGELFF
TRBV5-4	TRBJ1-6	.	few	TGTGCCAGCAGCGTGGGTCAATGGGATTCACCCCTCCACTTT	CASSVGQWDSPLHF
TRBV7-9	TRBJ2-1	.	.	TGTGCCAGCAGCCGCATTCTAGAGCAGTTCTTC	CASSRILEQFF
TRBV5-3	TRBJ1-4	.	.	TGTGCCAGAAGAAAAGAGGCGGTCCTAGAGACTTCTGCCAAGGTAACTAATGAAAAACTGTTTTTT	CARRKEAVLETSAKVTNEKLFF
TRBV7-9	TRBJ2-7	TRBD1	few	TGTGCCAGCAGCCGGACAGGGTTTGGGTCCTACGAGCAGTACTTC	CASSRTGFGSYEQYF
TRBV9	TRBJ1-3	.	.	TGTGCCAGCAGCGTAGAAGACGGTTTGACTGGAAACACCATATATTTT	CASSVEDGLTGNTIYF
TRBV13	TRBJ1-3	.	.	TGTGCCAGCAGCTTATTAGGGGATGTTGGAAACACCATATATTTT	CASSLLGDVGNTIYF
TRBV28	TRBJ2-7	.	.	TGTGCCAGCAGTTTAAGCGGGCCCGAGCAGTACTTC	CASSLSGPEQYF
TRBV27	TRBJ2-7	TRBD1	few	TGTGCCAGCAGTTCCGGGACAGGGGGCTACGAGCAGTACTTC	CASSSGTGGYEQYF
TRBV18	TRBJ1-2	.	few	TGTGCCAGCTCAACGGACAGAGACTATGGCTACACCTTC	CASSTDRDYGYTF
TRBV7-6	TRBJ2-7	.	few	TGTGCCAGCAGCACAGGGATTAGGTTATGCGGGCAGTACTTC	CASSTGIRLCGQYF
TRBV6-1	TRBJ1-2	.	.	TGTGCCAGCAGTGAAGCGCGAAGTCGAGGGGGCTACACCTTC	CASSEARSRGGYTF
TRBV6-5	TRBJ2-2	.	few	TGTGCCAGCAGTTACCAAACAGTGAACACCGGGGAGCTGTTTTTT	CASSYQTVNTGELFF
TRBV29-1	TRBJ2-3	TRBD1	.	TGCAGCGTTGGGACAGGGTTCACAGATACGCAGTATTTT	CSVGTGFTDTQYF
TRBV18	TRBJ1-5	.	few	TGTGCCAGCTCAGGGGTCTTCAATCAGCCCCAGCATTTT	CASSGVFNQPQHF
TRBV29-1	TRBJ2-7	.	.	TGCAGCGCCATAGGTTCTCCCGAATACGAGCAGTACTTC	CSAIGSPEYEQYF
TRBV7-3	TRBJ2-2	.	few	TGTGCCAGCAGCAAATCAGGGATCCCGGGCACCGGGGAGCTGTTTTTT	CASSKSGIPGTGELFF
TRBV21-1	TRBJ1-5	.	.	TGTGCCAGCAGCAAAGTAGGGACCCGGGGCAATCAGCCCCAGCATTTT	CASSKVGTRGNQPQHF
TRBV7-3	TRBJ2-3	TRBD1	.	TGTGCCAGCAGCTTAGTTCCCCTTACACAGGGGGGCAGCACAGATACGCAGTATTTT	CASSLVPLTQGGSTDTQYF
TRBV7-3	TRBJ1-2	TRBD1	few	TGTGCCAGCAGCTCCGACAGGGCTCAAGGCTACACCTTC	CASSSDRAQGYTF
TRBV4-1	TRBJ2-7	.	.	TGCGCCAGCAGCCAAGATCTGGGCTTCAGCTCCTACGAGCAGTACTTC	CASSQDLGFSSYEQYF
TRBV18	TRBJ2-7	TRBD1	few	TGTGCCAGCTCACCAGCCGACAGGGGCTCCCCCTACGAGCAGTACTTC	CASSPADRGSPYEQYF
TRBV19	TRBJ2-7	.	.	TGTGCCAGTAGTATCCAAGGTGGCGAGCAGTACTTC	CASSIQGGEQYF
TRBV10-3	TRBJ2-5	.	.	TGTGCCATCAGTGAGTCGAGGGGTAAAGAGACCCAGTACTTC	CAISESRGKETQYF
TRBV5-1	TRBJ2-1	.	.	TGCGCCAGCAAAGCGACAGTGCAGGACTACAATGAGCAGTTCTTC	CASKATVQDYNEQFF
TRBV7-2	TRBJ2-2	TRBD1	.	TGTGCCAGCACCTCTCAGGGGGTCGGGGAGCTGTTTTTT	CASTSQGVGELFF
TRBV29-1	TRBJ1-1	.	.	TGCAGCGGGGAGGCTATGAACACTGAAGCTTTCTTT	CSGEAMNTEAFF
TRBV18	TRBJ2-7	.	.	TGTGCCAGCTCAAAGGGACCTCTTCCCTACGAGCAGTACTTC	CASSKGPLPYEQYF
TRBV7-9	TRBJ1-2	TRBD1	.	TGTGCCAGCAGCCCCCGACAGGGGCTTAACTATGGCTACACCTTC	CASSPRQGLNYGYTF
TRBV14	TRBJ1-2	.	few	TGTGCCAGCAGCCAAGAACAGAATTACTATGGCTACACCTTC	CASSQEQNYYGYTF
TRBV15	TRBJ2-3	TRBD2	.	TGTGCCACCAGCAGATCCAGGGGCGGGGGGAACACAGATACGCAGTATTTT	CATSRSRGGGNTDTQYF
TRBV29-1	TRBJ2-7	.	.	TGCAGCGTTGAGCTTGCCAGGGGGGGCTACGAGCAGTACTTC	CSVELARGGYEQYF
TRBV6-5	TRBJ1-6	.	.	TGTGCCAGCAGTCCCAGGGGTTCACCCCTCCACTTT	CASSPRGSPLHF
TRBV25-1	TRBJ2-3	TRBD2	once	TGTGCCAGTCGGGATAGCGGGGGGAGACGGGGTACGCAGTATTTT	CASRDSGGRRGTQYF
TRBV9	TRBJ2-7	TRBD2	.	TGTGCCAGCAGCTCCGGACTAGCGGGAGGGAATCCCTACGAGCAGTACTTC	CASSSGLAGGNPYEQYF
TRBV7-9	TRBJ2-7	TRBD2	.	TGTGCCAGCAGCTTATCCGGGAGGCCATACGAGCAGTACTTC	CASSLSGRPYEQYF
TRBV9	TRBJ2-3	TRBD2	.	TGTGCCAGCAGCGTAATCGGGGGGGGCCCGGATACGCAGTATTTT	CASSVIGGGPDTQYF
TRBV7-2	TRBJ2-7	.	few	TGTGCCAGCAGCTTAGCCGGTCTCTACGAGCAGTACTTC	CASSLAGLYEQYF